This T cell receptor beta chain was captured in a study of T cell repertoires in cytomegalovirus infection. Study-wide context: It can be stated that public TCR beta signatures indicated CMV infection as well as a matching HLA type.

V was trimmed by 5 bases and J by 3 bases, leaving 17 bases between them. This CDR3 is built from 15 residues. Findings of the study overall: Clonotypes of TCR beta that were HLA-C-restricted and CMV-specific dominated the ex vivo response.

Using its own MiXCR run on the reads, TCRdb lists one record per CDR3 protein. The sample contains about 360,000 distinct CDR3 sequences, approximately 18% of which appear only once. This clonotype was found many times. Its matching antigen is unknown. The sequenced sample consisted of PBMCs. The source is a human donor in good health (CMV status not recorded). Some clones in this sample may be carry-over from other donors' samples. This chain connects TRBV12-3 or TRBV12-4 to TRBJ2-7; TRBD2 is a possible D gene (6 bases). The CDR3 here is CASSPLTGVGYEQYF. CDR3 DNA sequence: TGTGCCAGCAGTCCTTTAACGGGGGTCGGCTACGAGCAGTACTTC.